This is a list of T cell receptor beta chains from one sample in a study of blood T cell repertoires in COVID-19. Data came from immunoSEQ multiplex PCR; TCRdb stores just in-frame clones and leaves some out. The sample comprises about 340,000 clones, around 88% of which are singletons, and 2.5% to 3% rests with the top ten. Sequenced input: peripheral blood. The receptors were gathered from a man aged 30-40 years with active or convalescent COVID-19. Both conserved end residues are part of each CDR3. D genes are given only for firm matches. Clone size, where shown, is once, few, many, or a class for clones that have expanded.

abundance	v_gene	j_gene	d_gene	CDR3nt	CDR3aa
NA	TRBV30	TRBJ1-4	TRBD1	TGTGCCTGGAGAGTTACAGGGGATGAAAAACTGTTTTTT	CAWRVTGDEKLFF
NA	TRBV28	TRBJ2-1	NA	TGTGCCAGCACCACCTGGGGGAGGTCCCACAATGAGCAGTTCTTC	CASTTWGRSHNEQFF
NA	TRBV30	TRBJ2-6	TRBD1	TGTGCCTGGGCCGGGACAGGGGGGCTAGGGGGGGCCAACGTCCTGACTTTC	CAWAGTGGLGGANVLTF
few	TRBV11-2	TRBJ2-5	TRBD2	TGTGCCAGCAGCGCAATCACTAGCGGGAGCACCTCGGCAGAGACCCAGTACTTC	CASSAITSGSTSAETQYF
once	TRBV5-1	TRBJ2-3	TRBD2	TGCGCCAGCACCCCCATGAGCGGGGGGGCCTCAGATACGCAGTATTTT	CASTPMSGGASDTQYF
NA	TRBV4-1	TRBJ2-2	NA	TGCGCCAGCAGCCAATCCAGGAGACAGGTTTTCACCGGGGAGCTGTTTTTT	CASSQSRRQVFTGELFF
few	TRBV5-1	TRBJ1-1	NA	TGCGCCAGCAGCCCGGGAGCCAGGGCAACGAACACTGAAGCTTTCTTT	CASSPGARATNTEAFF
NA	TRBV27	TRBJ2-7	NA	TGTGCCAGCAGGGCGGGACCCTACGAGCAGTACTTC	CASRAGPYEQYF
NA	TRBV4-2	TRBJ2-5	NA	TGTGCCAGCAGCCAAGATCCCCAGGTGGAATGGACCCAGTACTTC	CASSQDPQVEWTQYF
NA	TRBV6-5	TRBJ2-7	TRBD1	TGTGCCAGCAGCCGACAGGGCAGCTCCTACGAGCAGTACTTC	CASSRQGSSYEQYF
NA	TRBV6-5	TRBJ1-1	NA	TGTGCCAGCAGGACAGGAGCCACTGAAGCTTTCTTT	CASRTGATEAFF
NA	TRBV7-9	TRBJ2-3	NA	TGTGCCAGCAGCTTAGTTGCAGTCCCGCAGTATTTT	CASSLVAVPQYF
NA	TRBV7-9	TRBJ2-3	NA	TGTGCCAGCACCCAAGCGAGGTCGAACACAGATACGCAGTATTTT	CASTQARSNTDTQYF
NA	TRBV7-9	TRBJ2-3	TRBD2	TGTGCCAGCAGCCCGGGACTAGCCGCAGATACGCAGTATTTT	CASSPGLAADTQYF
NA	TRBV18	TRBJ2-3	TRBD1	TGTGCCAGCTCACGGACAGGGTATGGGGAGGCGCAGTATTTT	CASSRTGYGEAQYF
NA	TRBV10-1	TRBJ2-1	TRBD2	TGCGCCAGCAGTGAGGCAGGGAGACTAGCGGGAAGTGCGACTCGGCACAATGAGCAGTTCTTC	CASSEAGRLAGSATRHNEQFF
NA	TRBV2	TRBJ1-2	TRBD1	TGTGCCAGCAGTGATTCACAGGGGGCCGGCTATGGCTACACCTTC	CASSDSQGAGYGYTF
few	TRBV7-2	TRBJ2-2	TRBD1	TGTGCCAGCAGCACCGGGACAGAGGTGACCGGGGAGCTGTTTTTT	CASSTGTEVTGELFF
NA	TRBV5-1	TRBJ1-2	NA	TGCGCCAGCAGCTTTGGGCGGGGGTTAGATGGCTACACCTTC	CASSFGRGLDGYTF
NA	TRBV6-5	TRBJ1-1	NA	TGTGCCAGCAGTTACTCGGGGGCAAACATGAACACTGAAGCTTTCTTT	CASSYSGANMNTEAFF
NA	TRBV24-1	TRBJ2-1	NA	TGTGCCACCAGTGATTTGCAAGGGGCCTACAATGAGCAGTTCTTC	CATSDLQGAYNEQFF
NA	TRBV3-1/TRBV3-2	TRBJ2-5	NA	TGTGCCAGCAGCCAAGATTTATGGCAGAAAGAGACCCAGTACTTC	CASSQDLWQKETQYF
NA	TRBV30	TRBJ1-5	NA	TGTGCCTGGAGTCCCAGAGCGGGGCCCCAGCATTTT	CAWSPRAGPQHF
NA	TRBV7-9	TRBJ2-3	NA	TGTGCCAGCAGCTTAGAGCGTCCTTTT	CASSLERPF
NA	TRBV24-1	TRBJ2-2	TRBD1	TGTGCCACCAGTGACCCCCACAGGGGGCGAGCCACCGGGGAGCTGTTTTTT	CATSDPHRGRATGELFF
NA	TRBV6-2/TRBV6-3	TRBJ1-5	TRBD1	TGTGCCAGCAGCCCCGGGACAGAGAATCAGCCCCAGCATTTT	CASSPGTENQPQHF
NA	TRBV28	TRBJ1-5	TRBD1	TGTGCCAGCAGTCGGGCCGGGACAGGGAACCAGCCCCAGCATTTT	CASSRAGTGNQPQHF
NA	TRBV29-1	TRBJ1-5	NA	TGCAGCGTGGCCAGGGATGTGAATGGGCCCCAGCATTTT	CSVARDVNGPQHF
NA	TRBV6-5	TRBJ1-5	NA	TGTGCCAGCGGGCAAGGCTATCAGCCCCAGCATTTT	CASGQGYQPQHF
NA	TRBV24-1	TRBJ2-1	TRBD1	TGTGCCACCAGTGATCCGCTGGGGGACAGGGACCTTTGGGCGGAGCAGTTCTTC	CATSDPLGDRDLWAEQFF
NA	TRBV4-3	TRBJ2-2	NA	TGCGCCAGCAGCCAAGATCCCGGGACATTGACCACCGGGGAGCTGTTTTTT	CASSQDPGTLTTGELFF
NA	TRBV4-2	TRBJ1-3	NA	TGTGCCAGCAGCCAAAGTTCGGACACCTACTCTGGAAACACCATATATTTT	CASSQSSDTYSGNTIYF
few	TRBV6-1	TRBJ1-5	NA	TGTGCCAGCAGTGAAAGAACGGGGTGGCAGCCCCAGCATTTT	CASSERTGWQPQHF
NA	TRBV7-2	TRBJ1-1	TRBD1	TGTGCCAGCAGCCCGGCCCCGGGACAGAGGAACACTGAAGCTTTCTTT	CASSPAPGQRNTEAFF
NA	TRBV13	TRBJ1-6	NA	TGTGCCAGCAGCTTCGAAGACAGGATGGGGCCTAATTCACCCCTCCACTTT	CASSFEDRMGPNSPLHF
NA	TRBV4-3	TRBJ2-2	NA	TGCGCCAGCAGCCAAGAGCGGAGTACCGGGGAGCTGTTTTTT	CASSQERSTGELFF
NA	TRBV14	TRBJ1-2	NA	TGTGCCAGCAGCCAAGAAAGAATGGCCTATGGCTACACCTTC	CASSQERMAYGYTF
NA	TRBV27	TRBJ1-2	NA	TGTGCCAGCAGTCCCCAAGAACGGTATGGCTACACCTTC	CASSPQERYGYTF
NA	TRBV7-3	TRBJ2-4	TRBD2	TGTGCCAGCAGCTTAGGGCCGACCGAGCGGGGCGCCAAAAACATTCAGTACTTC	CASSLGPTERGAKNIQYF
NA	TRBV6-2/TRBV6-3	TRBJ1-2	NA	TGTGCCAGCAGTCGAACGGGTGGCAGGGGCATATATGGCTACACCTTC	CASSRTGGRGIYGYTF
NA	TRBV11-3	TRBJ1-1	NA	TGTGCCAGCAGCCCATATACAATGAACACTGAAGCTTTCTTT	CASSPYTMNTEAFF
NA	TRBV19	TRBJ2-2	NA	TGTGCCAGTAGTTGGGGAGAACTAACCGGGGAGCTGTTTTTT	CASSWGELTGELFF
NA	TRBV11-2	TRBJ2-7	NA	TGTGCCAGCCGCGGATACTACGAGCAGTACTTC	CASRGYYEQYF
once	TRBV11-3	TRBJ2-6	NA	TGTGCCAGCAGCTTTACAGGGACTGGGGCCAACGTCCTGACTTTC	CASSFTGTGANVLTF
NA	TRBV9	TRBJ2-3	TRBD2	TGTGCCAGCAGCGTAGACCCAGCGGGAGGGAATACGCAGTATTTT	CASSVDPAGGNTQYF
NA	TRBV5-1	TRBJ2-1	TRBD2	TGCGCCAGCAGCTTATACCTCGGGGGGGAGTACAATGAGCAGTTCTTC	CASSLYLGGEYNEQFF
once	TRBV11-3	TRBJ2-6	NA	TGTGCCAGCAGGGACTTCTCTGGGGCCAACGTCCTGACTTTC	CASRDFSGANVLTF
few	TRBV7-2	TRBJ2-1	TRBD1	TGTGCCAGCAGCCCGGACAGGGTGCAGGATGAGCAGTTCTTC	CASSPDRVQDEQFF
NA	TRBV21-1	TRBJ2-7	NA	TGTGCCAGCATACCTCTTATAGGGACTAGCGGGAGGGTAGAATACGAGCAGTACTTC	CASIPLIGTSGRVEYEQYF
NA	TRBV6-5	TRBJ2-7	TRBD2	TGTGCCAGCAGTTCGCGCACTAGCGGGAGAATTTACGAGCAGTACTTC	CASSSRTSGRIYEQYF
NA	TRBV28	TRBJ2-1	TRBD2	TGTGCCAGCAGCTTCCCCCTCCCGGGACTAGCGGGAGGGCCGTTTAGCTATGAGCAGTTCTTC	CASSFPLPGLAGGPFSYEQFF
NA	TRBV27	TRBJ1-5	NA	TGTGCCAGCAGTTGGGGGGGGATTGGCAATCAGCCCCAGCATTTT	CASSWGGIGNQPQHF
NA	TRBV11-3	TRBJ2-7	TRBD1	TGTGCCAGCAGCCCAGGGACAGGGCAATACGAGCAGTACTTC	CASSPGTGQYEQYF
NA	TRBV24-1	TRBJ2-3	NA	TGTGCCACCAGTGACATCGCGGGGCTTAATACGCAGTATTTT	CATSDIAGLNTQYF
NA	TRBV3-1/TRBV3-2	TRBJ2-7	TRBD2	TGTGCCAGCAGCGAAATTAGCGGGGTTGAGCAGTACTTC	CASSEISGVEQYF
NA	TRBV23-1	TRBJ1-2	NA	TGCGCCAGCAGTCAATGGGAAACAGGGTTGTCGGATTACACCTTC	CASSQWETGLSDYTF
NA	TRBV11-2	TRBJ2-5	TRBD2	TGTGCCAGCAGCTTAGTCTTGCCGGGGGGGCAAGAGACCCAGTACTTC	CASSLVLPGGQETQYF